A single T cell receptor beta chain is shown here with its context. What this receptor recognizes is not known. No base quality values were provided; no much bigger clone lies one nucleotide off. In the prospective study, participants were about 18 to 100 years old, resided in about two dozen geographic areas of the United States, and were enrolled through a virtual design. In the prospective study, participants were assigned to cohorts based on the clinical history participants reported in a screening survey and a study questionnaire. For ImmuneRACE Cohort 3, a participant was defined as recovered based on two consecutive negative NP/OP PCR tests, clearance by a healthcare professional, or resolution of symptoms. In the prospective study, mobile phlebotomists collected whole blood, serum and a nasopharyngeal or oropharyngeal swab from each participant. Over an approximately 2-month period, participants in the prospective study had the option of providing additional blood draws and questionnaires. Prospective study blood samples were shipped either frozen or at room temperature before DNA extraction.

The data stem from a study of blood T cell repertoires in COVID-19 (dated by TCRdb to about 2020). Regarding the research as a whole: Samples from collaborators originated in the United States, Italy and Spain and spanned both the acute and convalescent phases of COVID-19. The material from the prospective study consisted of cDNA or gDNA derived from T cells, B-cell-depleted T cells, or PBMCs. Deeply sampled blood TCRbeta repertoires from subjects exposed to, actively infected with, or recovered from COVID-19 were included in the dataset. The repertoires were made available in a free public database intended to serve as a resource for research on the immune response to SARS-CoV-2. Samples were obtained from the ongoing ImmuneRACE study (first 160 participants) and from over a thousand subjects provided by 6 global collaborators. Nearly every sample came with metadata listing a de-identified subject ID, COVID-19 status, age in years and sex. Where available, HLA class I and class II types were taken from metadata supplied by the sample provider and were not determined by assay-based typing. Points the paper makes about the study in general: The quantity of clinical and demographic metadata differed by source and by participant and was supplied without curation.

TCRbeta CDR3 regions were amplified from genomic DNA by means of the immunoSEQ Assay, a bias-controlled multiplex PCR. Regarding the original processing steps: Within the assay, amplification of reference gene primers was used to estimate how many nucleated cells each sample contained. To quantify the absolute abundance of each unique TCRbeta CDR3 rearrangement, sequence reads were collapsed and filtered. Productive Simpson clonality was computed per sample as the square root of Simpson's diversity index over productive rearrangements. This is the immuneACCESS table as TCRdb keeps it, with only in-frame sequences that have V and J called. A part of the clones is gone; compared with another copy, unresolved V genes explain less than half, and the rest is unexplained. For V, J and clone size, that table is used; D and trimming come from the DNA. The sample contains a few hundred thousand clones, approximately 81% of them found a single time. The top ten constitute 2.5% of the sample.

The germline V gene gives CDR1 as SNHLY and CDR2 as FYNNEI. There are 14 amino acids in the CDR3, from cysteine to phenylalanine inclusive. Of the read, only the CDR3 DNA is kept; its 42 bases are in frame from base 1. Trimming leaves V shorter by 6 bases and J shorter by 7 bases, with the junction holding 10 bases beyond the gene matches. The source is a woman aged 50 to 60 who had recovered from COVID-19. The sample taken for sequencing was PBMCs or T cells enriched from blood (not recorded which). Recombination connected TRBV2 to TRBJ2-7, and 9 junction bases match TRBD1. The CDR3 corresponds to CASSREMTGGEQYF. The nucleotide sequence is TGTGCCAGCAGCCGGGAGATGACAGGGGGTGAGCAGTACTTC.